Presented here are 10 T cell receptor beta chains from one specimen sequenced in a study of blood T cell repertoires in COVID-19. Method: immunoSEQ multiplex PCR; TCRdb's copy keeps in-frame clones and lacks some. Here the sample spans about 480,000 clones, about 85% being singletons. Source material: PBMCs or T cells enriched from blood (not recorded which). These receptor sequences come from a woman aged 55-69 years who had recovered from COVID-19.

This clone was counted a single time. The chain couples TRBV2 to TRBJ1-5, with unresolved D. Trimming removed 4 bases at V and 4 bases at J, with 17 bases between. Germline V gene sequence: CDR1 SNHLY, CDR2 FYNNEI. This CDR3 is built from 16 residues. CDR3 sequence reads: CASSVLEGDLNQPQHF. CDR3 bases: TGTGCCAGCAGTGTATTGGAAGGAGACCTAAATCAGCCCCAGCATTTT.

J is TRBJ1-5 and V is TRBV18, with D tentatively TRBD1 (6 bases). With 4 bases removed from V and 9 bases from J, the gap between germline ends came to 16 bases. Per germline, CDR1 KGHSH and CDR2 LQKENI. This CDR3 is 14 amino acids long. CDR3 region: CASSLDSRGGPQHF. The DNA of the CDR3 is TGTGCCAGCTCACTGGACAGTCGAGGGGGGCCCCAGCATTTT. Based on the CDR3 plus reference TRBV18 and TRBJ1-5, the full variable domain is NAGVMQNPRHLVRRRGQEARLRCSPMKGHSHVYWYRQLPEEGLKFMVYLQKENIIDESGMPKERFSAEFPKEGPSILRIQQVVRGDSAAYFCASSLDSRGGPQHFGDGTRLSIL.

As concerns this clone: Other DNA sequences in the sample encode the same CDR3. The rearrangement uses TRBV5-1 and TRBJ1-5; perhaps TRBD1 as D (5 bases). The CDR3 consists of 14 residues. From germline, CDR1 is SGHRS and CDR2 YFSETQ. V lost 1 base, J lost 1 base, and 6 bases lay in between. Here the CDR3 reads CASSLTGSNQPQHF. CDR3 sequence (DNA): TGCGCCAGCAGCTTGACAGGAAGCAATCAGCCCCAGCATTTT.

The J gene is TRBJ1-1, the V gene TRBV30; TRBD1 matches 9 bases. The J segment lost 5 bases and the V segment lost 0 bases, leaving 4 bases of the junction unmatched. The CDR3 loop spans 14 amino acids. Germline CDR1 is GTSNPN and CDR2 is SVGIG (reference sequence). The CDR3 bases are TGTGCCTGGAGTGTAGGGACAGGGTTGACTGAAGCTTTCTTT. It is translated as CAWSVGTGLTEAFF.

As for this clone: Other DNA sequences in the same sample also yield this CDR3. V gene TRBV6-5 combines with J gene TRBJ1-3; TRBD1 matches 7 bases. The CDR3 runs to 15 residues. The V gene's germline CDR1 is MNHEY and CDR2 SVGAGI. The J segment lost 0 bases and the V segment lost 5 bases, leaving 4 bases of the junction unmatched. CDR3 amino acids: CASSQTGSSGNTIYF. CDR3 nucleotide sequence: TGTGCCAGCAGTCAGACAGGGAGCTCTGGAAACACCATATATTTT.

This clone was found once. CDR3 sequence (DNA): TGTGCCAGCAGACGGACAGGGGTTCATCAGGAAAAACTGTTTTTT. Amino acids: CASRRTGVHQEKLFF. The rearrangement links TRBV6-5 to TRBJ1-4; 9 bases map to TRBD1. The CDR3 contains 15 residues. V shed 6 bases, J shed 8 bases, and the junction held 10 bases outside the gene matches. Germline V gene sequence: CDR1 MNHEY, CDR2 SVGAGI.

The rearrangement uses TRBV10-2 and TRBJ2-3, with TRBD2 identical over 13 bases. Trimming removed 10 bases from V and 2 bases from J; junction bases left unmatched: 6. There are 15 residues in the CDR3. Germline CDR1 WSHSY, CDR2 SAAADI. CDR3 DNA sequence: TGCGCCACCCAGGGACTAGCGGGGACCACAGATACGCAGTATTTT. Translation gives CATQGLAGTTDTQYF.

The chain uses TRBV21-1 and TRBJ2-1; the table assigns TRBD1, which was not confirmed against the DNA. TRBV21-1 is assigned pseudogene status. CDR3 length equals 18 residues. In DNA, the CDR3 is TGTGCCAGCAGCAAAGTCCGGCACATAGGACAGCGACACAATGAGCAGTTCTTC. Its protein product is CASSKVRHIGQRHNEQFF.

The chain is built from TRBV2 and TRBJ1-5, with unresolved D. Germline CDR1 and CDR2: SNHLY and FYNNEI. The ends were cut back, 3 bases at V and 6 bases at J, with 12 bases in the middle. The CDR3 extends over 14 amino acids. The CDR3 DNA follows: TGTGCCAGCAGTGATAGGGTGGGAGGTCAGCCCCAGCATTTT. As protein: CASSDRVGGQPQHF.

The chain is built from TRBV19 and TRBJ2-2; D unclear. V dropped 7 bases and J dropped 5 bases, with 5 bases sitting between them. The CDR3 is 11 amino acids. Germline loops: CDR1 LNHDA, CDR2 SQIVND (reference sequence). The CDR3 nucleotides read TGTGCCAGTACCCTGACCGGGGAGCTGTTTTTT. Translation gives CASTLTGELFF.